This T cell receptor (beta chain) was recovered during a study of multiple sclerosis patients with progressive multifocal leukoencephalopathy. Sample time point: about a year of natalizumab therapy. Controls were natalizumab-treated multiple sclerosis patients who did not develop PML, sampled longitudinally. This table comes from immunoSEQ multiplex PCR, and its TCRdb copy is limited to in-frame clones, with some not included. The data contain 30,000 or so clones, roughly 90% of them seen just once; the ten biggest clones take up about 1.3%. V was shortened by 3 bases and J by 3 bases, with 12 bases between the two germline ends. The CDR3 runs to 14 residues. Germline CDR1 reads SGHRS; CDR2 reads YFSETQ.

The sample in question was PBMCs, obtained from a patient treated with natalizumab. This receptor was taken from a human donor with multiple sclerosis. The genes are TRBV5-1 and TRBJ2-5; D may be TRBD2 (6 bases). CDR3 coding DNA: TGCGCCAGCAGCTCTTCTGGCGGGGAAGAGACCCAGTACTTC. Its translation: CASSSSGGEETQYF.